This is a list of T cell receptor beta chains from one sample in a study of T-cell memory formation after mild COVID-19. TCRdb recomputed calls from the 5' RACE reads with MiXCR, one row per CDR3 protein. This table holds around 320,000 distinct CDR3 sequences, just under 20% found once. Material: PBMCs or a T cell subset sorted from them (not recorded which). The receptors come from a man aged 18 to 29 who had mild COVID-19 (a few samples of this study predate the infection). Cell type and time point are not known. Both conserved end residues are part of each CDR3.

CDR3 length	V gene	J gene	CDR3 protein
13	TRBV5-1	TRBJ2-1	CASSQLAYNEQFF
12	TRBV29-1	TRBJ1-4	CSVERVNEKLFF
18	TRBV5-1	TRBJ2-2	CASSHGQGGLKNTGELFF
15	TRBV5-1	TRBJ2-1	CASSLDLGSYNEQFF
15	TRBV6-1	TRBJ1-4	CASSDLTGEDEKLFF
16	TRBV7-2	TRBJ1-5	CASSLVTGGSGQPQHF
12	TRBV29-1	TRBJ2-7	CSVEGQTYEQYF
14	TRBV19	TRBJ2-1	CASTPTGGNNEQFF
14	TRBV7-6	TRBJ2-1	CASSSERGYNEQFF
13	TRBV20-1	TRBJ2-2	CSARGLGYGELFF
13	TRBV6-2/TRBV6-3	TRBJ1-2	CASSYWGNYGYTF
13	TRBV9	TRBJ2-1	CASSVEGHNEQFF
13	TRBV6-2/TRBV6-3	TRBJ1-5	CASSLRGRQPQHF
15	TRBV6-1	TRBJ1-5	CASRGTGQGDQPQHF
12	TRBV24-1	TRBJ2-5	CATSDRRETQYF
15	TRBV5-1	TRBJ2-6	CASADGSSGANVLTF
12	TRBV24-1	TRBJ2-5	CATSDLSSTQYF
13	TRBV24-1	TRBJ2-3	CATGGRSTDTQYF
15	TRBV7-9	TRBJ2-2	CASSLEGFGTGELFF
16	TRBV5-1	TRBJ2-3	CASSLEGRSSTDTQYF
14	TRBV4-3	TRBJ1-1	CASRTTGGHTEAFF
15	TRBV2	TRBJ2-7	CASYRTATNSYEQYF
13	TRBV2	TRBJ2-7	CASSGYGPYEQYF
13	TRBV12-3/TRBV12-4	TRBJ1-5	CASSLDSWGPQHF
18	TRBV11-2	TRBJ2-6	CASSWPGTSGSGANVLTF
14	TRBV12-2	TRBJ2-2	CASPCTPGTGELFF
14	TRBV19	TRBJ1-6	CASSIGGDDAPLHF
13	TRBV10-3	TRBJ2-3	CAMGGLSTDTQYF
17	TRBV7-6	TRBJ2-1	CASSFTSPAGGNNEQFF
12	TRBV3-1	TRBJ2-5	CASRSPGETQYF
12	TRBV12-3/TRBV12-4	TRBJ2-7	CASSPFSYEQYF
18	TRBV5-4	TRBJ1-1	CASSLVWGTGTVNTEAFF
16	TRBV5-1	TRBJ2-5	CASSLQGQVPQETQYF
15	TRBV5-1	TRBJ1-2	CASSSSGTGGYGYTF